These 13 T cell receptor beta chains were all obtained from the same sample, sequenced in a study of cytomegalovirus exposure and HLA in healthy donors. Use of 60 Vbeta and 13 Jbeta primers characterized the PCR. The data were produced by immunoSEQ multiplex PCR, yet TCRdb's version contains in-frame clones alone and is incomplete. This repertoire shows approximately 140,000 clones, 50% to 75% found once; its top ten account for roughly 6.4%. The sample comprised PBMCs. The receptors shown here come from a woman aged 55-70 years in good health and CMV-seropositive.

This clone was detected a few times. The chain joins TRBV5-4 to TRBJ2-7; D unresolved. From germline, CDR1 is SGHNT and CDR2 YYREEE (reference sequence). The V gene lost 0 bases and the J gene lost 3 bases, with 10 bases spanning the gap. This CDR3 comprises 14 residues. CDR3 residues: CASSLDGQVYEQYF. The CDR3 DNA is TGTGCCAGCAGCTTGGATGGTCAGGTCTACGAGCAGTACTTC.

The chain recombines TRBV28 with TRBJ1-1; no firm D call. CDR1 and CDR2 (germline): MDHEN, SYDVKM. Trimming took off 2 bases at V and 7 bases at J, with 5 bases between the two ends. The CDR3 loop spans 11 amino acids. Here the CDR3 reads CASSLAGEAFF. CDR3 bases: TGTGCCAGCAGTTTAGCGGGTGAAGCTTTCTTT.

V gene TRBV11-2 combines with J gene TRBJ1-1; D ambiguous. The CDR3 runs to 11 residues. The germline CDR1 and CDR2 sequences are SGHAT and FQNNGV. Trimming took off 3 bases at V and 7 bases at J, with 6 bases between the two ends. The CDR3 region is CASSLLIEAFF. DNA for the CDR3: TGTGCCAGCAGCTTGTTAATTGAAGCTTTCTTT.

The chain couples TRBV28 to TRBJ1-5, with a possible D match to TRBD1 (6 bases). The germline V gene encodes CDR1 MDHEN and CDR2 SYDVKM. The V end lost 3 bases, the J end lost 0 bases, and 12 bases lay between the germline ends. The CDR3 spans 16 residues. CDR3 region: CASSFRTVYSNQPQHF. CDR3 in DNA: TGTGCCAGCAGTTTTCGGACAGTTTATAGCAATCAGCCCCAGCATTTT.

This rearrangement joins TRBV14 to TRBJ1-4; a possible D gene is TRBD1 (5 bases). Trimming took 0 bases from V and 5 from J, leaving 13 bases between them. The CDR3 loop spans 16 amino acids. The germline gives CDR1 SGHDN, CDR2 FVKESK. This CDR3 reads CASSQDRGLLNEKLFF. The CDR3 DNA sequence: TGTGCCAGCAGCCAAGATCGGGGACTGCTCAATGAAAAACTGTTTTTT.

V gene TRBV15 combines with J gene TRBJ2-3, with TRBD2 as a possible D gene (8 bases). The CDR3 totals 21 residues. Trimming took off 0 bases at V and 1 base at J, with 26 bases between the two ends. From germline, CDR1 is LNHNV and CDR2 YYDKDF (reference sequence). CDR3 protein: CATSRDWRAGGLEPGTDTQYF. As DNA, the CDR3 is TGTGCCACCAGCAGAGATTGGAGGGCAGGGGGACTAGAGCCCGGCACAGATACGCAGTATTTT.

This clone was detected a few times. The chain has TRBV30 and TRBJ2-2; D call uncertain. Germline V gene data show CDR1 as GTSNPN and CDR2 as SVGIG (reference sequence). The CDR3 spans 13 residues. Trimming took off 2 bases at V and 5 bases at J, with 9 bases between the two ends. The CDR3 loop is CAWSFARTGELFF. In DNA, the CDR3 is TGTGCCTGGAGTTTCGCCCGGACCGGGGAGCTGTTTTTT.

V and J are TRBV6-6 and TRBJ2-7; 13 nucleotides match TRBD2. V lost 5 bases to trimming and J lost 5 bases; unmatched junction nucleotides: 9. The CDR3 loop spans 16 amino acids. Germline-derived CDR1 and CDR2 are MNHNY and SVGAGI (reference sequence). CDR3 in DNA: TGTGCCAGCAGTGGTAGACTAGCGGGAGGTCAACACGAGCAGTACTTC. This gives the protein CASSGRLAGGQHEQYF.

The rearrangement joins TRBV27 to TRBJ1-1, with 7 positions matching TRBD1. Germline V gene data show CDR1 as MNHEY and CDR2 as SMNVEV (reference sequence). J lost 3 bases, V lost 6 bases, and 16 bases had no gene match. The CDR3 runs 17 residues. This chain's CDR3 is CASRVRDRGAMDTEAFF. For the CDR3, the DNA is TGTGCCAGCAGGGTACGGGACAGAGGAGCGATGGACACTGAAGCTTTCTTT.

This chain joins TRBV2 and TRBJ2-1, with 8 bases matching TRBD1. The CDR3 spans 15 residues. J lost 9 bases, V lost 6 bases, and 13 bases had no gene match. Germline loops: CDR1 SNHLY, CDR2 FYNNEI. The chain's CDR3 is CASRRETGGTIEQFF. The CDR3 DNA is TGTGCCAGCAGGAGGGAAACAGGGGGTACGATTGAGCAGTTCTTC.

The chain couples TRBV11-3 to TRBJ2-1; 7 nucleotides match TRBD2. The CDR3 has 13 residues. Germline trimming cut 6 bases from V and 7 bases from J; bases unmatched to any gene: 6. Germline assignment: CDR1 SGHNT and CDR2 YENEEA. The CDR3 DNA reads TGTGCCAGCAGAGGCGGGAGTGAAAATGAGCAGTTCTTC. It is translated as CASRGGSENEQFF.

This chain uses TRBV6-6 with TRBJ1-2; D gene ambiguous. The CDR3 runs 15 residues. V lost 4 bases and J 0 bases, leaving 12 bases between the germline ends. CDR1 is MNHNY, CDR2 SVGAGI, per germline (reference sequence). CDR3 coding DNA: TGTGCCAGCAGTTCCCGGGTCCTAGCTAACTATGGCTACACCTTC. Its translation is CASSSRVLANYGYTF.

This clone was recorded a few times. The chain employs TRBV5-6 and TRBJ1-5, with D maybe TRBD1 (5 bases). Trimming took 5 bases from V and 8 from J, leaving 17 bases between them. The CDR3 consists of 14 residues. CDR1 and CDR2 (germline): SGHDT, YYEEEE. The CDR3 is CASREWGVVKPQHF. The DNA for the CDR3 is TGTGCCAGCAGAGAATGGGGGGTGGTGAAGCCCCAGCATTTT.